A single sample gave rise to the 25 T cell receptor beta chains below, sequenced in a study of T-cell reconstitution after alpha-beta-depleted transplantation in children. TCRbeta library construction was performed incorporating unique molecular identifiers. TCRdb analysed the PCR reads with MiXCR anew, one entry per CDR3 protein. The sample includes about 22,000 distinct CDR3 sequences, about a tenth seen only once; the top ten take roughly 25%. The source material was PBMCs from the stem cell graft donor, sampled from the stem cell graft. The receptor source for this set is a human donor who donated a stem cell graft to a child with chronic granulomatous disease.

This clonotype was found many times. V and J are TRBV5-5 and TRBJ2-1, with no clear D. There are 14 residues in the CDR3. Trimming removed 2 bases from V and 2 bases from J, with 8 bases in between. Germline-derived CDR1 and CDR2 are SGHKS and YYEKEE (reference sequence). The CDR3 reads CASSFDLTYNEQFF. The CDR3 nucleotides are TGTGCCAGCAGCTTCGACTTGACCTACAATGAGCAGTTCTTC.

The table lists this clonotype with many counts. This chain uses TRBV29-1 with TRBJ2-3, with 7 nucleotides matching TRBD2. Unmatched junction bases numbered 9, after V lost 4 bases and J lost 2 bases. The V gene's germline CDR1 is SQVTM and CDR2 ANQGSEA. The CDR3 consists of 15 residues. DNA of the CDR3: TGCAGCGTTGTTTTCACCGGGACTAACACAGATACGCAGTATTTT. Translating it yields CSVVFTGTNTDTQYF.

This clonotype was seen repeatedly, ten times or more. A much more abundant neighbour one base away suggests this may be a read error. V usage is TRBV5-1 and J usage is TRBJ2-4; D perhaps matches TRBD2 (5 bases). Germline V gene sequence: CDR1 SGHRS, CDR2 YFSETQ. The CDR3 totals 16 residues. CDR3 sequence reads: CASSLAGYEGKNSQYF. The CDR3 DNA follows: TGCGCCAGCAGCTTGGCGGGGTATGAGGGCAAAAACAGTCAGTACTTC. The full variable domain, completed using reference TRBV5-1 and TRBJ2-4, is KAGVTQTPRYLIKTRGQQVTLSCSPISGHRSVSWYQQTPGQGLQFLFEYFSETQRNKGNFPGRFSGRQFSNSRSEMNVSTLELGDSALYLCASSLAGYEGKNSQYFGAGTRLSVL.

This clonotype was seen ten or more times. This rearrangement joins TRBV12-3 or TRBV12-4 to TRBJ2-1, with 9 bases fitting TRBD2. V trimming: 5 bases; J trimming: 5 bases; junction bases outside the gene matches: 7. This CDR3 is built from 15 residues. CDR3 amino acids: CASSPGLASHNEQFF. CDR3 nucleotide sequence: TGTGCCAGCAGTCCCGGACTAGCGTCCCACAATGAGCAGTTCTTC.

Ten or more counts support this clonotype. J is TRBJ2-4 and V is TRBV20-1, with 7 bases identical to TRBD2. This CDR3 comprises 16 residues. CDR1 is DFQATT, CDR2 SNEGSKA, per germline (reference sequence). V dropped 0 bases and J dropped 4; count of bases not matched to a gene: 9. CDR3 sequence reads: CSARDREGPGKNIQYF. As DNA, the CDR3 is TGCAGTGCTAGAGATAGGGAGGGACCTGGGAAAAACATTCAGTACTTC.

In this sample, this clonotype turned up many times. CDR3 sequence: CSASRDNIYNEQFF. CDR3 nucleotide sequence: TGCAGTGCGAGCCGGGACAACATTTACAATGAGCAGTTCTTC. The rearrangement joins TRBV20-1 to TRBJ2-1; weak D call: TRBD1 (6 bases). The germline V and J ends were trimmed by 6 bases and 4 bases, with 16 bases remaining between them. This CDR3 spans 14 amino acids. Germline V gene sequence: CDR1 DFQATT, CDR2 SNEGSKA (reference sequence).

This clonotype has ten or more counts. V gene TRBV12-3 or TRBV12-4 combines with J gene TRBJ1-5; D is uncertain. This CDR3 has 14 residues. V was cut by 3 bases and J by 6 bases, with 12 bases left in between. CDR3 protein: CASSLTPGGQPQHF. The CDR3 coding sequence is TGTGCCAGCAGTTTGACCCCCGGCGGTCAGCCCCAGCATTTT.

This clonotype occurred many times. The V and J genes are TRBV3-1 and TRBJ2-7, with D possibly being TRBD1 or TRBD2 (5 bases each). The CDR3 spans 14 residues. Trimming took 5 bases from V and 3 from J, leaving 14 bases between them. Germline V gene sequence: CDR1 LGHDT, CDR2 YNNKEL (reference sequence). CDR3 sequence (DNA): TGTGCCAGCAGCTCCCAGGGACCGAACTACGAGCAGTACTTC. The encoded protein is CASSSQGPNYEQYF.

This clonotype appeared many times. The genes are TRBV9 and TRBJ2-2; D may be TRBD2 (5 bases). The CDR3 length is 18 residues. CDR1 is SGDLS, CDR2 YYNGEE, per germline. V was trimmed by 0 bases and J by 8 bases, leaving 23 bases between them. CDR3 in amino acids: CASSVEAQRLHRVGELFF. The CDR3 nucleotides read TGTGCCAGCAGCGTAGAGGCCCAGCGGCTCCATAGGGTGGGGGAGCTGTTTTTT.

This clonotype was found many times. CDR3 bases: TGTGCCAGCAGCTTAAGGGCAGGTCCTGAAGAGCAGTTCTTC. It codes for CASSLRAGPEEQFF. The chain has TRBV7-3 and TRBJ2-1; unclear D gene. This CDR3 spans 14 amino acids. The V and J ends lost 1 base and 10 bases respectively, with 14 bases between them. In germline, CDR1 is SGHTA, CDR2 FQGTGA.

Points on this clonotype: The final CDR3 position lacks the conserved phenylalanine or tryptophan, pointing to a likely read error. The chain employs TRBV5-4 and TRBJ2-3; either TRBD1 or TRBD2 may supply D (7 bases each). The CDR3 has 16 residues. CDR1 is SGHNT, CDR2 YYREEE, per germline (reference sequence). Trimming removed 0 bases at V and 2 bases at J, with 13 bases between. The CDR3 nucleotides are TGTGCCAGCAGCTTGGGAGCAGGGGGGGACACAGATACGCAGTATTTG. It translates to CASSLGAGGDTDTQYL.

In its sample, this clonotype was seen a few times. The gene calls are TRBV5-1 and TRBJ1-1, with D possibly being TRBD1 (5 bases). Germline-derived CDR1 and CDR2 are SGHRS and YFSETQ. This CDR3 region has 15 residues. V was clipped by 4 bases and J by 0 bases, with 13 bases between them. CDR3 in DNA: TGCGCCAGCAGCGGGGGACGGAATATGAACACTGAAGCTTTCTTT. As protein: CASSGGRNMNTEAFF.

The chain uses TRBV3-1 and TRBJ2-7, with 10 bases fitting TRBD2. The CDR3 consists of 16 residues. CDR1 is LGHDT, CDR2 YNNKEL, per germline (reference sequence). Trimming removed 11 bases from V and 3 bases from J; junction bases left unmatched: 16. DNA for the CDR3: TGTGCCTGCTCCAAGCAGGTTAGCGGGAGGCACTACGAGCAGTACTTC. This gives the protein CACSKQVSGRHYEQYF.

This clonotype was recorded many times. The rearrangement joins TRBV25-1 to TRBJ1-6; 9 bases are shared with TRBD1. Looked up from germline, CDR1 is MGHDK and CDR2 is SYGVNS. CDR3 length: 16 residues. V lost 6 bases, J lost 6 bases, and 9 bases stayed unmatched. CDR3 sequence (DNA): TGTGCCAGCAGACAAGCCGGGACAGGGTTTAATTCACCCCTCCACTTT. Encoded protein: CASRQAGTGFNSPLHF. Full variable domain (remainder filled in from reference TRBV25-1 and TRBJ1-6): EADIYQTPRYLVIGTGKKITLECSQTMGHDKMYWYQQDPGMELHLIHYSYGVNSTEKGDLSSESTVSRIRTEHFPLTLESARPSHTSQYLCASRQAGTGFNSPLHFGNGTRLTVT.

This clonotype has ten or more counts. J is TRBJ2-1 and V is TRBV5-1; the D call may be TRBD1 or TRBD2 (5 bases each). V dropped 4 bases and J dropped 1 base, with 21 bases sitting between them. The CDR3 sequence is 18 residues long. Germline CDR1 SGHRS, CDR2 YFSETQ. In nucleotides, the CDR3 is TGCGCCAGCAGCACTAGTCTTTACAGGACCCAGTCCTACAATGAGCAGTTCTTC. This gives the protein CASSTSLYRTQSYNEQFF. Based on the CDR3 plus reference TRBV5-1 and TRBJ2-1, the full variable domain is KAGVTQTPRYLIKTRGQQVTLSCSPISGHRSVSWYQQTPGQGLQFLFEYFSETQRNKGNFPGRFSGRQFSNSRSEMNVSTLELGDSALYLCASSTSLYRTQSYNEQFFGPGTRLTVL.

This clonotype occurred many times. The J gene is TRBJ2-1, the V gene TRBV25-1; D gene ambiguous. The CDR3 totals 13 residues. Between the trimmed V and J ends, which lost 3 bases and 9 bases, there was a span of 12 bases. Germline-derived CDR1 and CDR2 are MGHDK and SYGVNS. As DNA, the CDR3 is TGTGCCAGCAGTGATCCGGCATATCTTGAGCAGTTCTTC. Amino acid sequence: CASSDPAYLEQFF.

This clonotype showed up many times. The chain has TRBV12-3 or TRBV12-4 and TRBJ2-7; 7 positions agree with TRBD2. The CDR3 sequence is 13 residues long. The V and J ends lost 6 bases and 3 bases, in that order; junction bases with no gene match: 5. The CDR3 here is CASRSSGDYEQYF. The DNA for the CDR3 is TGTGCCAGCAGATCGAGCGGGGACTACGAGCAGTACTTC.

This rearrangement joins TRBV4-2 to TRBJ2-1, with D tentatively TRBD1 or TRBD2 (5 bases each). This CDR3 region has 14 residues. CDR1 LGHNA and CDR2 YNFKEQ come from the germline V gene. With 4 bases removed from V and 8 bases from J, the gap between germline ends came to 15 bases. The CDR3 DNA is TGTGCCAGCAGCCCCGGGACCCACTGCCATGAGCAGTTCTTC. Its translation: CASSPGTHCHEQFF.

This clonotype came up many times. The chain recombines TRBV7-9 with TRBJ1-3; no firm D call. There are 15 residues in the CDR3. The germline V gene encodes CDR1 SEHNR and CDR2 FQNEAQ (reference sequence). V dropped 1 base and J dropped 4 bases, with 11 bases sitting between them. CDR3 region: CASSLGAYEGNTIYF. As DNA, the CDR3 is TGTGCCAGCAGCTTAGGAGCTTATGAAGGAAACACCATATATTTT.

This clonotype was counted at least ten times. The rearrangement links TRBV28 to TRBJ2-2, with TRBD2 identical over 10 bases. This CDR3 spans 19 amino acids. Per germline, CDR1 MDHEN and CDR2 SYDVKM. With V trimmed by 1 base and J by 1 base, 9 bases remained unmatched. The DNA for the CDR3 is TGTGCCAGCAGTTTATTTTCTCTGGCTAGCGGGAGGAACACCGGGGAGCTGTTTTTT. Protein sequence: CASSLFSLASGRNTGELFF. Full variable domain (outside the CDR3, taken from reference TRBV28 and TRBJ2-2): DVKVTQSSRYLVKRTGEKVFLECVQDMDHENMFWYRQDPGLGLRLIYFSYDVKMKEKGDIPEGYSVSREKKERFSLILESASTNQTSMYLCASSLFSLASGRNTGELFFGEGSRLTVL.

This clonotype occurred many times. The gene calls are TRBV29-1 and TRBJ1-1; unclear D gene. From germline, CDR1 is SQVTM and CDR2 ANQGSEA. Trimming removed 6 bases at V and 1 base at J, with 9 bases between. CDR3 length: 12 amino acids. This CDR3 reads CSVGLRNTEAFF. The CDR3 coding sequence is TGCAGCGTCGGCCTCAGGAACACTGAAGCTTTCTTT.

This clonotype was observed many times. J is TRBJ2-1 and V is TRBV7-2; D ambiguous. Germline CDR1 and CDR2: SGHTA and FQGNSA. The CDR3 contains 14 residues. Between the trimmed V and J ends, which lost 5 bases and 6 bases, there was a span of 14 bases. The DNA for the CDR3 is TGTGCCAGCAGCCGAACGGCGACCCCCAATGAGCAGTTCTTC. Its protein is CASSRTATPNEQFF.

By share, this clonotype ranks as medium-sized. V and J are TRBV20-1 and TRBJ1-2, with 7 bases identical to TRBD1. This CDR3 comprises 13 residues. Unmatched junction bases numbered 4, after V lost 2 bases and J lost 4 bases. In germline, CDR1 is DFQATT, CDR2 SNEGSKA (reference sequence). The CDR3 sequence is CSARLTGTYGYTF. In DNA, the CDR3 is TGCAGTGCTAGACTGACAGGGACCTATGGCTACACCTTC.

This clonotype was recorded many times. In DNA form, the CDR3 reads TGTGCCAGCAGTTACGGCGGGGGCCCGTCCTACGAGCAGTACTTC. It yields the protein CASSYGGGPSYEQYF. V gene TRBV6-5 combines with J gene TRBJ2-7; TRBD2 might be the D (7 bases). The CDR3 loop spans 15 amino acids. Germline V gene sequence: CDR1 MNHEY, CDR2 SVGAGI. Trimming cost V 2 bases and J 1 base, with 12 bases left between them.

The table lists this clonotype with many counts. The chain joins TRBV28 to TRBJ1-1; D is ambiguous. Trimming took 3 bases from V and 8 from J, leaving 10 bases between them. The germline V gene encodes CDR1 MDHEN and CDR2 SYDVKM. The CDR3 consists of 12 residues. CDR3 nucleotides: TGTGCCAGCAGTTTCTTGGTGGAAGAAGCTTTCTTT. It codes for CASSFLVEEAFF.